This T cell receptor (beta chain) was sequenced in a study of blood T cell repertoires in COVID-19. Turning to the study itself: COVID-19 samples from acute and convalescent phases originated in the United States, Italy and Spain. In each case, the material was cDNA or gDNA derived from T cells, B-cell-depleted T cells, or PBMCs.

The CDR3 contains 14 residues. Measured with immunoSEQ multiplex PCR; TCRdb has only the in-frame clones, and not every one. The profile shows roughly 34,000 clones, 70% to 90% of them singletons. Source material: peripheral blood. The TCR sequence derives from an elderly woman with active or convalescent COVID-19. This rearrangement joins TRBV12-2 to TRBJ1-1; TRBD1, as called in the table, went unchecked against the DNA. TRBV12-2 is a listed pseudogene. The CDR3 region is CASRLQPRTAEAFF. The DNA for the CDR3 is TGTGCAAGTCGCCTCCAACCAAGGACAGCTGAAGCTTTCTTT.